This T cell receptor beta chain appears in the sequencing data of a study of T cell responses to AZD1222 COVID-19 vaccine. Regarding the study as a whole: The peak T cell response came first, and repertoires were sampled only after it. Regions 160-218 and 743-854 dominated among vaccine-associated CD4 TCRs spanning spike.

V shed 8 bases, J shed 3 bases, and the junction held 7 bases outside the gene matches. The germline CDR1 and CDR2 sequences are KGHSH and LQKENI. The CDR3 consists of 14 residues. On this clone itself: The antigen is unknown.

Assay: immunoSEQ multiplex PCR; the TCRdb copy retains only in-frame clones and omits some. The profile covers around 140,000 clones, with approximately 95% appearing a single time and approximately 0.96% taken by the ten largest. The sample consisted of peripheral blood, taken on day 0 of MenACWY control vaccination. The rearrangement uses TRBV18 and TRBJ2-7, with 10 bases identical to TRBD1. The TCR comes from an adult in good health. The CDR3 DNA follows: TGTGCCAGCCAAACAGACAGGGGGCTCTACGAGCAGTACTTC. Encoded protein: CASQTDRGLYEQYF.